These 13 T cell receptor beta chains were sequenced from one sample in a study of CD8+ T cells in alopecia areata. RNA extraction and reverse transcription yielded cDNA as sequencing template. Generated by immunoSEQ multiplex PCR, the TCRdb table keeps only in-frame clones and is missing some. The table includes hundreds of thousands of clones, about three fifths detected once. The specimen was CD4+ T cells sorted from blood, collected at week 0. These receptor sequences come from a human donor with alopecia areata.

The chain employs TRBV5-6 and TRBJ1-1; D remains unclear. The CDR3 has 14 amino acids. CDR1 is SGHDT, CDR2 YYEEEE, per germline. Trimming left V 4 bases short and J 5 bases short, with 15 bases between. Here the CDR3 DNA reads TGTGCCAGCAGCCCCCGTTTGTCCGGGACTGAAGCTTTCTTT. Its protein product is CASSPRLSGTEAFF.

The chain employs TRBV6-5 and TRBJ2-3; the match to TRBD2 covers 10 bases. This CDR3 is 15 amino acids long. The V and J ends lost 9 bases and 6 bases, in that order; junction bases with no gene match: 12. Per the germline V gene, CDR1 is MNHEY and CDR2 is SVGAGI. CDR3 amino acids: CASTRSGGVADTQYF. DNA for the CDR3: TGTGCCAGTACTCGGAGCGGGGGGGTAGCTGATACGCAGTATTTT.

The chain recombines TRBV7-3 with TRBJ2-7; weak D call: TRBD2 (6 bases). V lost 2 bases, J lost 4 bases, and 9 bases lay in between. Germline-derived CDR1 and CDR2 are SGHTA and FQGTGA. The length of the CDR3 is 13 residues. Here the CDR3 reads CASSLGREYEQYF. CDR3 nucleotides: TGTGCCAGCAGCTTAGGGCGGGAATACGAGCAGTACTTC. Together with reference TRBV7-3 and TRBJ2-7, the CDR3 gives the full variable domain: GAGVSQTPSNKVTEKGKYVELRCDPISGHTALYWYRQSLGQGPEFLIYFQGTGAADDSGLPNDRFFAVRPEGSVSTLKIQRTERGDSAVYLCASSLGREYEQYFGPGTRLTVT.

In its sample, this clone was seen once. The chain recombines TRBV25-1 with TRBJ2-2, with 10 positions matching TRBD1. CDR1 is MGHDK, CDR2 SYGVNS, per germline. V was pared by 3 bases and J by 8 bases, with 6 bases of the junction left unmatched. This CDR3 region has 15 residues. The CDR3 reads CASSDRQGAGGELFF. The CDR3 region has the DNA TGTGCCAGCAGTGACCGACAGGGGGCTGGAGGGGAGCTGTTTTTT. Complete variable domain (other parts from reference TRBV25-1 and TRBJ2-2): EADIYQTPRYLVIGTGKKITLECSQTMGHDKMYWYQQDPGMELHLIHYSYGVNSTEKGDLSSESTVSRIRTEHFPLTLESARPSHTSQYLCASSDRQGAGGELFFGEGSRLTVL.

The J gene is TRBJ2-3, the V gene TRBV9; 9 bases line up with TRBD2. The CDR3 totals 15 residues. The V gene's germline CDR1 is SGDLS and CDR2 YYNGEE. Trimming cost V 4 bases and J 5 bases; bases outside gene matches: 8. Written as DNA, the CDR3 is TGTGCCAGCAGCCCCCTAGCGGGACTGGGAGATACGCAGTATTTT. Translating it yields CASSPLAGLGDTQYF.

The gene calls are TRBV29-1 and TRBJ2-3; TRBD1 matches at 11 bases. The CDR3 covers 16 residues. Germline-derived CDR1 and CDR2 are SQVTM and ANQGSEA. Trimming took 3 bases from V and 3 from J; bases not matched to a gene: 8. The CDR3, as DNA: TGCAGCGTTGATGCAAGAGGACAGGGGGCTACAGATACGCAGTATTTT. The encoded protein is CSVDARGQGATDTQYF.

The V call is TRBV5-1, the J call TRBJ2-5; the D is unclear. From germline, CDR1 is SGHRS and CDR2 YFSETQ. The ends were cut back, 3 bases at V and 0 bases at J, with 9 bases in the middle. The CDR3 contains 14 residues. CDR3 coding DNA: TGCGCCAGCAGCTGGCGGACGGACCAAGAGACCCAGTACTTC. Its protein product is CASSWRTDQETQYF.

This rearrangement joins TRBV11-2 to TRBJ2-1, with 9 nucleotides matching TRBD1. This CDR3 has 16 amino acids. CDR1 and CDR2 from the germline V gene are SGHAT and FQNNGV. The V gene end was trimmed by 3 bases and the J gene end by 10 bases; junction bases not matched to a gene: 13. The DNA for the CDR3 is TGTGCCAGCAGCTTCGGGGGGACAGGGTCTCAGCGGGAGCAGTTCTTC. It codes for CASSFGGTGSQREQFF.

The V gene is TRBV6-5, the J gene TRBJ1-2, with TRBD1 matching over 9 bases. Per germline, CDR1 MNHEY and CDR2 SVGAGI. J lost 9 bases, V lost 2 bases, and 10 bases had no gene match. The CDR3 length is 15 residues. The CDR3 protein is CASSYPSPGTGSYTF. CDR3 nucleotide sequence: TGTGCCAGCAGTTACCCTTCCCCCGGGACAGGGAGCTACACCTTC.

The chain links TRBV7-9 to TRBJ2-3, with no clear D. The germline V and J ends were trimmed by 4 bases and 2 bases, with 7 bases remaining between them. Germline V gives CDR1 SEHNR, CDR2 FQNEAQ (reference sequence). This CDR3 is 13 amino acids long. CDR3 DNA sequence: TGTGCCAGCAGCTCCGCCTCCACAGATACGCAGTATTTT. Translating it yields CASSSASTDTQYF.

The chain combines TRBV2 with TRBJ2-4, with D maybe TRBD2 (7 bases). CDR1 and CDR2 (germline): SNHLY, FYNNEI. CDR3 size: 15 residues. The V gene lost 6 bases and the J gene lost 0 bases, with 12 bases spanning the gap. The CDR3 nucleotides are TGTGCCAGCAGAGGGGGGGGTTTAGCCAAAAACATTCAGTACTTC. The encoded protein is CASRGGGLAKNIQYF. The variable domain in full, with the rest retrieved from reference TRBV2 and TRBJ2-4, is EPEVTQTPSHQVTQMGQEVILRCVPISNHLYFYWYRQILGQKVEFLVSFYNNEISEKSEIFDDQFSVERPDGSNFTLKIRSTKLEDSAMYFCASRGGGLAKNIQYFGAGTRLSVL.

The DNA for the CDR3 is TGCGCCAGCAGCACCAGACAATCAGCTAGCGGAAGCACAGATACGCAGTATTTT. Its translation is CASSTRQSASGSTDTQYF. The J gene is TRBJ2-3, the V gene TRBV4-1, with TRBD2 matching 7 bases. The CDR3 is made up of 18 amino acids. Per the germline V gene, CDR1 is MGHRA and CDR2 is YSYEKL. Trimming took 5 bases from V and 0 from J; bases not matched to a gene: 14.

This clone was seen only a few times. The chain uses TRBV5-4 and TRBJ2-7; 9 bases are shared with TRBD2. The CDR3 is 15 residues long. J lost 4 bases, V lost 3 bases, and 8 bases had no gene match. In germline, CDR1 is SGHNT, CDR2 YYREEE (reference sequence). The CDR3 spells CASSSSSGGTYEQYF. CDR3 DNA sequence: TGTGCCAGCAGCTCATCAAGCGGGGGGACTTACGAGCAGTACTTC.